This is a list of T cell receptor beta chains from one sample in a study of T-cell memory formation after mild COVID-19. From the 5' RACE reads, TCRdb called clonotypes with MiXCR, one entry per CDR3 protein. The sample consists of 280,000 or so distinct CDR3 sequences, 8% to 9% of them appearing once. The sequenced material came from PBMCs or a T cell subset sorted from them (not recorded which). Every receptor here comes from a man in his late teens or twenties who had mild COVID-19 (a few samples of this study predate the infection). Cell type and time point are not known. CDR3s include the opening cysteine and the closing phenylalanine or tryptophan. The D gene is left open where the match is weak.

d_call: .
j_call: TRBJ2-2
v_call: TRBV10-3
cdr3_aa: CAISESMASVGTGELFF

d_call: TRBD1
j_call: TRBJ2-3
v_call: TRBV9
cdr3_aa: CASSPQGARTDTQYF

d_call: .
j_call: TRBJ2-7
v_call: TRBV30
cdr3_aa: CAWSVQVQYEQYF

d_call: .
j_call: TRBJ1-3
v_call: TRBV20-1
cdr3_aa: CSAQTDGSSGNTIYF

d_call: .
j_call: TRBJ2-2
v_call: TRBV20-1
cdr3_aa: CSAQTALTGELFF

d_call: .
j_call: TRBJ2-1
v_call: TRBV7-2
cdr3_aa: CASSPDWSSYNEQFF

d_call: .
j_call: TRBJ2-3
v_call: TRBV6-5
cdr3_aa: CASSYSDTKYF

d_call: TRBD1
j_call: TRBJ1-3
v_call: TRBV5-1
cdr3_aa: CASGDSGNTIYF

d_call: TRBD1
j_call: TRBJ2-3
v_call: TRBV20-1
cdr3_aa: CSASADRGMIRSDTQYF

d_call: .
j_call: TRBJ2-2
v_call: TRBV2
cdr3_aa: CASSLQGFGELFF

d_call: .
j_call: TRBJ2-7
v_call: TRBV12-3/TRBV12-4
cdr3_aa: CASSRLRGANYEQYF

d_call: .
j_call: TRBJ2-5
v_call: TRBV5-1
cdr3_aa: CASSTEETQYF

d_call: TRBD2
j_call: TRBJ2-3
v_call: TRBV7-3
cdr3_aa: CASSRPTSGESGTDTQYF

d_call: .
j_call: TRBJ1-2
v_call: TRBV4-3
cdr3_aa: CASSQVTARGRGYTF

d_call: TRBD1
j_call: TRBJ1-1
v_call: TRBV4-3
cdr3_aa: CASSLWTGGLYTEAFF

d_call: .
j_call: TRBJ2-1
v_call: TRBV10-2
cdr3_aa: CASSRDWAFNEQFF

d_call: TRBD1
j_call: TRBJ1-2
v_call: TRBV20-1
cdr3_aa: CSANPTQGAAGYTF

d_call: .
j_call: TRBJ1-2
v_call: TRBV20-1
cdr3_aa: CSARRGFGYTF

d_call: .
j_call: TRBJ2-7
v_call: TRBV7-2
cdr3_aa: CASSLIAQGSNEQYF

d_call: .
j_call: TRBJ1-5
v_call: TRBV29-1
cdr3_aa: CSVITPDSNQPQHF

d_call: .
j_call: TRBJ2-1
v_call: TRBV27
cdr3_aa: CASRLGGNEQFF

d_call: .
j_call: TRBJ1-5
v_call: TRBV4-1
cdr3_aa: CASSQAGRRDSNQPQHF

d_call: TRBD1
j_call: TRBJ1-6
v_call: TRBV20-1
cdr3_aa: CSARLVGDSHSPLHF

d_call: TRBD1
j_call: TRBJ2-3
v_call: TRBV15
cdr3_aa: CATSRDVGQGAYWAQYF

d_call: TRBD1
j_call: TRBJ1-5
v_call: TRBV7-2
cdr3_aa: CASSLVKPGQVNQPQHF

d_call: TRBD2
j_call: TRBJ2-7
v_call: TRBV4-3
cdr3_aa: CASSVGLAESEQYF

d_call: TRBD1
j_call: TRBJ1-2
v_call: TRBV5-1
cdr3_aa: CASSSPGQQYGYTF

d_call: TRBD1
j_call: TRBJ2-5
v_call: TRBV28
cdr3_aa: CASSVAGQGAWETQYF

d_call: .
j_call: TRBJ2-5
v_call: TRBV29-1
cdr3_aa: CSASATGATQYF

d_call: TRBD1
j_call: TRBJ1-1
v_call: TRBV5-1
cdr3_aa: CASAPRDRGMNTEAFF

d_call: .
j_call: TRBJ2-5
v_call: TRBV4-2
cdr3_aa: CASSPYGRDQETQYF

d_call: .
j_call: TRBJ1-2
v_call: TRBV18
cdr3_aa: CASSPQRTGYGYTF

d_call: TRBD1
j_call: TRBJ1-6
v_call: TRBV7-3
cdr3_aa: CASSSGTANSPLHF

d_call: .
j_call: TRBJ2-7
v_call: TRBV6-6
cdr3_aa: CASSYPYQGPTYEQYF

d_call: TRBD1
j_call: TRBJ1-5
v_call: TRBV7-8
cdr3_aa: CASSRALRQGGNQPQHF